These 11 T cell receptor beta chains were sequenced from one sample in a study of CXCR3-negative and CXCR3-positive naive CD8 T cells (dated by TCRdb to the late 2010s). For sequencing, a NextSeq 550 was employed. The Human TCR Profiling Kit (MiLaboratory) was used to prepare UMI-labeled 5' RACE TRB cDNA libraries. The reads, reprocessed by TCRdb, yield one row per CDR3 protein sequence and no DNA. The table held for this sample gives 100,000 to 150,000 distinct CDR3 sequences. About 0.3% of the sample rests with the top ten. Sequencing was performed on naive CXCR3- CD8+ T cells from blood. According to the study, the label for this sample's cell subset or site signals: CD45RO-CCR7+CD27+CD95- naive CD8+ T cells lacking CXCR3 (TNR3-). The receptor set was obtained from a human donor in good health. Some clones in this sample may be carry-over from other donors' samples.

The chain joins TRBV9 to TRBJ2-1; checking the TCRdb D call of TRBD1 is not possible without DNA. The CDR3 covers 12 residues. Germline values: CDR1 SGDLS, CDR2 YYNGEE. The CDR3 spells CASSAGSPGQFF.

This chain links TRBV5-1 with TRBJ2-7. CDR1 is SGHRS and CDR2 is YFSETQ in the germline V gene. The CDR3 runs 16 residues. The CDR3 spells CASSFENSQLSYEQYF.

The chain couples TRBV4-1 to TRBJ2-1; the D gene TCRdb calls, TRBD1, cannot be checked with no DNA. This CDR3 spans 14 amino acids. Germline V CDR1 and CDR2: MGHRA, YSYEKL. The CDR3: CASSQEPGGAEQFF.

The chain combines TRBV20-1 with TRBJ2-2; TCRdb proposes TRBD1, but this gene call is untestable without DNA. The CDR3 is made up of 14 amino acids. Germline values: CDR1 DFQATT, CDR2 SNEGSKA (reference sequence). CDR3 loop: CSVLPGQGFGELFF.

The genes are TRBV11-2 and TRBJ2-7; TCRdb lists TRBD1, though no DNA is available to test this call. Per germline, CDR1 SGHAT and CDR2 FQNNGV. The CDR3 spans 13 residues. CDR3 sequence reads: CASTQGPSYEQYF.

The chain recombines TRBV6-4 with TRBJ1-1; TCRdb returns TRBD1, unconfirmable since there is no DNA. The length of the CDR3 is 13 residues. CDR1 is MRHNA and CDR2 is SNTAGT in the germline V gene. The chain's CDR3 is CASSETGVTEAFF.

This sequence joins TRBV12-3 or TRBV12-4 and TRBJ2-7. The CDR3 runs to 12 residues. CDR3 sequence: CASSADEDEQYF.

The genes are TRBV25-1 and TRBJ2-1; TCRdb's D gene call, TRBD1, goes unchecked for lack of DNA. CDR3 length equals 12 residues. Germline V gene sequence: CDR1 MGHDK, CDR2 SYGVNS. The CDR3 loop reads CASSGGGDEQFF.

The chain employs TRBV7-8 and TRBJ1-2; TCRdb's D call, TRBD1, is unchecked because there is no DNA. Germline-derived CDR1 and CDR2 are SGHVS and FQNEAQ. The CDR3 is made up of 13 amino acids. CDR3 protein: CASRHTGDYGYTF.

The V call is TRBV29-1, the J call TRBJ2-1; with no DNA, the TCRdb D assignment of TRBD2 cannot be verified. CDR1 is SQVTM, CDR2 ANQGSEA, per germline. This CDR3 is 16 amino acids long. The CDR3: CSVEDPSGSLYNEQFF.

CDR3 residues: CASSSRPYEQYF. The V and J genes are TRBV7-9 and TRBJ2-7. The CDR3 runs to 12 residues. From germline, CDR1 is SEHNR and CDR2 FQNEAQ (reference sequence).